This T cell receptor beta chain was captured by sequencing in a study of blood T cell repertoires in COVID-19. The wider study: Nucleic acid was either cDNA or gDNA, and it came from T cells, B-cell-depleted T cells, or PBMCs.

In the original workflow: Reference gene primer amplification yielded estimated nucleated cell counts. TCRdb's table, derived via immunoSEQ multiplex PCR, lists solely in-frame clones and lacks some. The V and J calls and the clone size are those of that table, but D and trimming were determined from the DNA. Of under 350,000 clones in the sample, approximately 83% were seen once. V lost 7 bases, J lost 4 bases, and 7 bases stayed unmatched. CDR3 length: 14 amino acids. Germline-derived CDR1 and CDR2 are ENHRY and SYGVKD. Sequenced sample: peripheral blood. This TCR derives from a woman in her sixties or seventies with acute or convalescent COVID-19. This chain uses TRBV10-3 with TRBJ1-2; 9 positions agree with TRBD1. In DNA form, the CDR3 reads TGTGCCATCAAGGGGTTGGACAGGGGCTATGGCTACACCTTC. This gives the protein CAIKGLDRGYGYTF.